This T cell receptor beta chain was sequenced during a study of T cell responses to AZD1222 COVID-19 vaccine. Study background: Timing groups of about 4 and about 12 weeks for second doses were pooled.

This CDR3 spans 16 amino acids. J was trimmed by 2 bases and V by 2 bases; bases with no gene match: 6. Germline CDR1 MNHNY, CDR2 SVGAGI (reference sequence). Profiling relied on immunoSEQ multiplex PCR, and the TCRdb table lists in-frame clones only, not all of them. This sample yields some 150,000 clones, of which about 91% are seen a single time; more than 2% belongs to the top ten. The source material was peripheral blood, sampled on day 0 of AZD1222 vaccination. The sequence derives from an adult in good health. This rearrangement joins TRBV6-6 to TRBJ2-1, with 7 positions matching TRBD2. This CDR3 reads CASSYPMSGTYNEQFF. In nucleotides, the CDR3 is TGTGCCAGCAGTTACCCAATGAGCGGGACCTACAATGAGCAGTTCTTC.